Listed here are 25 T cell receptor beta chains from one sample, sequenced in a study of T-cell reconstitution after alpha-beta-depleted transplantation in children. The authors prepared the TCRbeta library with unique molecular identifiers. TCRdb re-analysed the PCR reads in MiXCR, keeping a single row per CDR3 protein. This sample carries about 580,000 distinct CDR3 sequences, 27% of them seen once, and the ten largest clones take approximately 33%. The source material was PBMCs, sampled before TCRalphabeta/CD19-depleted stem cell transplant. These receptors came from a boy younger than two with Wiskott-Aldrich syndrome, due to receive a stem cell transplant.

The V gene is TRBV5-1, the J gene TRBJ1-1, with a tentative D call TRBD1 (6 bases). CDR1 and CDR2 from the germline V gene are SGHRS and YFSETQ. The length of the CDR3 is 15 residues. V lost 4 bases, J lost 0 bases, and 13 bases lay in between. The CDR3 bases are TGCGCCAGCAGCCGCGGGGACACGGTGAACACTGAAGCTTTCTTT. Its translation is CASSRGDTVNTEAFF.

This chain links TRBV11-2 with TRBJ2-4; D unresolved. Trimming removed 0 bases from V and 12 bases from J, with 9 bases in between. Germline CDR1 reads SGHAT; CDR2 reads FQNNGV. The CDR3 spans 12 residues. The CDR3 sequence is CASSLELAGQYF. CDR3 nucleotides: TGTGCCAGCAGCTTAGAGCTGGCAGGTCAGTACTTC.

This clonotype has just a few counts. The V gene is TRBV20-1, the J gene TRBJ1-6, with TRBD1 matching 7 bases. J was trimmed by 5 bases and V by 6 bases; bases with no gene match: 4. CDR3 size: 13 residues. Per germline, CDR1 DFQATT and CDR2 SNEGSKA (reference sequence). CDR3 DNA sequence: TGCAGTGCCTACAGGGGAGATAATTCACCCCTCCACTTT. It encodes CSAYRGDNSPLHF.

This clonotype was counted a few times. This rearrangement joins TRBV5-1 to TRBJ2-1, with 13 bases identical to TRBD2. Losses at the gene ends were 1 base for V and 1 base for J; bases not matched to a gene: 8. Germline V gives CDR1 SGHRS, CDR2 YFSETQ. CDR3 length equals 19 residues. CDR3 protein: CASSLRGLAGRRSYNEQFF. DNA for the CDR3: TGCGCCAGCAGCTTGCGGGGACTAGCGGGGCGGCGATCCTACAATGAGCAGTTCTTC.

The gene calls are TRBV27 and TRBJ1-6; D ambiguous. Germline assignment: CDR1 MNHEY and CDR2 SMNVEV (reference sequence). The CDR3 covers 14 residues. Trimming took off 3 bases at V and 10 bases at J, with 13 bases between the two ends. The CDR3 DNA follows: TGTGCCAGCAGTTTCGTGACCCGGGAATCACCCCTCCACTTT. This gives the protein CASSFVTRESPLHF.

The chain employs TRBV12-3 or TRBV12-4 and TRBJ2-1; TRBD2 is a possible D gene (5 bases). CDR3 length: 13 residues. Trimming pared 6 bases from V and 6 bases from J, leaving 12 bases between. The DNA of the CDR3 is TGTGCCAGCAGCTTCAGCGGCACCAATGAGCAGTTCTTC. Amino acid sequence: CASSFSGTNEQFF.

Only a few counts were recorded for this clonotype. The V gene is TRBV5-1, the J gene TRBJ2-2, with TRBD2 matching over 9 bases. The CDR3 loop spans 15 amino acids. Germline V lookup: CDR1 SGHRS, CDR2 YFSETQ. The V segment lost 2 bases and the J segment 5 bases; nucleotides outside the gene matches: 4. CDR3 sequence: CASSFGSGSTGELFF. Written as DNA, the CDR3 is TGCGCCAGCAGCTTTGGTAGCGGGAGTACCGGGGAGCTGTTTTTT. Drawing the rest from reference TRBV5-1 and TRBJ2-2, the complete variable domain is KAGVTQTPRYLIKTRGQQVTLSCSPISGHRSVSWYQQTPGQGLQFLFEYFSETQRNKGNFPGRFSGRQFSNSRSEMNVSTLELGDSALYLCASSFGSGSTGELFFGEGSRLTVL.

The CDR3 here is CATAASTGPSYGYTF. The CDR3 DNA follows: TGTGCCACCGCCGCCTCTACCGGTCCGTCTTATGGCTACACCTTC. This sequence joins TRBV15 and TRBJ1-2; D not resolved. The V and J ends lost 8 bases and 5 bases respectively, with 21 bases between them. Looked up from germline, CDR1 is LNHNV and CDR2 is YYDKDF (reference sequence). The CDR3 has 15 residues.

This sequence joins TRBV11-2 and TRBJ1-2; D not resolved. CDR3 length equals 15 residues. The germline V gene has CDR1 SGHAT and CDR2 FQNNGV. V lost 1 base, J lost 3 bases, and 12 bases lay in between. CDR3 region: CASSLASRSYYGYTF. DNA for the CDR3: TGTGCCAGCAGCTTAGCCTCGCGCAGCTACTATGGCTACACCTTC.

This clonotype occurred a few times. V and J are TRBV15 and TRBJ2-1; perhaps TRBD2 as D (6 bases). This CDR3 region has 19 residues. The germline gives CDR1 LNHNV, CDR2 YYDKDF (reference sequence). V was pared by 0 bases and J by 0 bases, with 18 bases between. CDR3 amino acids: CATSRDRRDWRASYNEQFF. The CDR3 region has the DNA TGTGCCACCAGCAGAGATCGAAGGGACTGGCGGGCCTCCTACAATGAGCAGTTCTTC.

The chain links TRBV12-3 or TRBV12-4 to TRBJ1-1; TRBD1 agrees at 11 bases. This CDR3 is 14 amino acids long. V lost 5 bases, J lost 4 bases, and 3 bases stayed unmatched. The CDR3 loop is CASSGQGAITEAFF. The CDR3 DNA is TGTGCCAGCAGTGGACAGGGGGCGATCACTGAAGCTTTCTTT.

This clonotype was recorded at least ten times. The genes are TRBV7-9 and TRBJ2-2; D remains unclear. CDR1 is SEHNR and CDR2 is FQNEAQ in the germline V gene (reference sequence). The CDR3 runs 13 residues. V was clipped by 2 bases and J by 5 bases, with 6 bases between them. CDR3 nucleotide sequence: TGTGCCAGCAGCTTAAGTAGGACCGGGGAGCTGTTTTTT. It yields the protein CASSLSRTGELFF.

This clonotype was counted between two and nine times. The chain joins TRBV28 to TRBJ1-3; the D is unclear. V lost 2 bases and J 0 bases, leaving 11 bases between the germline ends. Germline V gene lookup returns CDR1 MDHEN and CDR2 SYDVKM. The CDR3 has 16 residues. The CDR3 protein is CASSLPGLLSGNTIYF. The DNA of the CDR3 is TGTGCCAGCAGTTTACCCGGACTTCTCTCTGGAAACACCATATATTTT.

This clonotype was detected only a few times. This sequence joins TRBV7-2 and TRBJ2-3, with D possibly TRBD2 on 6 matching bases. Germline-derived CDR1 and CDR2 are SGHTA and FQGNSA. Trimming cost V 2 bases and J 3 bases, with 12 bases left between them. This CDR3 spans 15 amino acids. The CDR3 DNA is TGTGCCAGCAGCTTATCTCGGGAGCGGACAGATACGCAGTATTTT. Translated, it gives CASSLSRERTDTQYF.

This rearrangement joins TRBV11-3 to TRBJ2-1; 7 nucleotides match TRBD2. CDR3 length equals 13 residues. In germline, CDR1 is SGHNT, CDR2 YENEEA. The J segment lost 5 bases and the V segment lost 3 bases, leaving 1 base of the junction unmatched. CDR3 protein: CASSFTSDNEQFF. CDR3 DNA sequence: TGTGCCAGCAGCTTCACTAGCGACAATGAGCAGTTCTTC.

The rearrangement links TRBV28 to TRBJ1-5; perhaps TRBD1 as D (5 bases). Trimming cost V 3 bases and J 2 bases, with 11 bases left between them. From germline, CDR1 is MDHEN and CDR2 SYDVKM. CDR3 length equals 15 residues. The CDR3 protein is CASSFPGYGNQPQHF. For the CDR3, the DNA is TGTGCCAGCAGTTTTCCAGGGTACGGCAATCAGCCCCAGCATTTT.

This clonotype was seen a single time. The CDR3: CSASTGGVYGYTF. In DNA form, the CDR3 reads TGCAGTGCTAGCACAGGGGGGGTCTATGGCTACACCTTC. This chain uses TRBV20-1 with TRBJ1-2, with TRBD1 matching over 8 bases. This CDR3 has 13 residues. From germline, CDR1 is DFQATT and CDR2 SNEGSKA (reference sequence). The J segment lost 4 bases and the V segment lost 3 bases, leaving 4 bases of the junction unmatched.

DNA of the CDR3: TGCAGTGCTAGAGAACCTGGTAGACGGTACAATGAGCAGTTCTTC. Its protein is CSAREPGRRYNEQFF. This rearrangement joins TRBV20-1 to TRBJ2-1; D is uncertain. The CDR3 length is 15 residues. Per germline, CDR1 DFQATT and CDR2 SNEGSKA (reference sequence). V was trimmed by 0 bases and J by 4 bases, leaving 13 bases between them.

This chain connects TRBV6-1 to TRBJ1-5; the D gene is possibly TRBD1 (5 bases). V was clipped by 3 bases and J by 1 base, with 10 bases between them. From germline, CDR1 is MNHNS and CDR2 SASEGT. There are 15 residues in the CDR3. The CDR3, as DNA: TGTGCCAGCAGTGATTCGGGGACGAGCAATCAGCCCCAGCATTTT. It yields the protein CASSDSGTSNQPQHF.

This sequence joins TRBV20-1 and TRBJ1-2; TRBD1 aligns across 7 bases. V shed 1 base and J 4 bases; nucleotides not matched to a gene: 6. Germline CDR1 DFQATT, CDR2 SNEGSKA (reference sequence). The CDR3 consists of 14 residues. CDR3 amino acids: CSARGKGASYGYTF. The CDR3, as DNA: TGCAGTGCTAGAGGAAAGGGGGCCAGCTATGGCTACACCTTC.

The chain employs TRBV5-5 and TRBJ2-1; 15 bases are a match to TRBD2. Germline lookup yields CDR1 SGHKS and CDR2 YYEKEE (reference sequence). J gave up 6 bases and V 3 bases, and 4 bases lay outside the gene matches. This CDR3 is 16 amino acids long. CDR3 in amino acids: CASSSWTSGRGNEQFF. The DNA of the CDR3 is TGTGCCAGCAGCTCGTGGACTAGCGGGAGGGGCAATGAGCAGTTCTTC.

Ten or more counts support this clonotype. This chain links TRBV20-1 with TRBJ2-1; possible D gene TRBD2, 5 bases. Trimming cost V 0 bases and J 1 base, with 10 bases left between them. The CDR3 runs to 15 residues. Germline V gene data show CDR1 as DFQATT and CDR2 as SNEGSKA (reference sequence). This CDR3 reads CSARDPSGSYNEQFF. In DNA, the CDR3 is TGCAGTGCTAGAGATCCCAGCGGTTCCTACAATGAGCAGTTCTTC.

CDR3 nucleotides: TGCAGTGCTAGAGTAGAGAGGGGTGGACGTTCGCGGCCCCAGCATTTT. Translating gives CSARVERGGRSRPQHF. The chain couples TRBV20-1 to TRBJ1-5, with D possibly TRBD1 on 5 matching bases. The germline CDR1 and CDR2 sequences are DFQATT and SNEGSKA (reference sequence). Trimming shortened V by 1 base and J by 9 bases, and 22 bases separated the two germline ends. This CDR3 has 16 amino acids.

The V gene is TRBV5-5, the J gene TRBJ2-2; D not certain. The CDR3 spans 14 residues. Germline V CDR1 and CDR2: SGHKS, YYEKEE (reference sequence). V lost 5 bases and J 5 bases, leaving 13 bases between the germline ends. CDR3 amino acids: CASSPEPLTGELFF. As DNA, the CDR3 is TGTGCCAGCAGTCCCGAACCTTTAACCGGGGAGCTGTTTTTT.

V and J are TRBV18 and TRBJ2-5, with 7 bases aligning to TRBD1. This CDR3 comprises 14 residues. Germline lookup yields CDR1 KGHSH and CDR2 LQKENI. V was pared by 1 base and J by 4 bases, with 3 bases of the junction left unmatched. CDR3 residues: CASSPLSGGETQYF. The DNA for the CDR3 is TGTGCCAGCTCACCACTGTCAGGGGGAGAGACCCAGTACTTC.